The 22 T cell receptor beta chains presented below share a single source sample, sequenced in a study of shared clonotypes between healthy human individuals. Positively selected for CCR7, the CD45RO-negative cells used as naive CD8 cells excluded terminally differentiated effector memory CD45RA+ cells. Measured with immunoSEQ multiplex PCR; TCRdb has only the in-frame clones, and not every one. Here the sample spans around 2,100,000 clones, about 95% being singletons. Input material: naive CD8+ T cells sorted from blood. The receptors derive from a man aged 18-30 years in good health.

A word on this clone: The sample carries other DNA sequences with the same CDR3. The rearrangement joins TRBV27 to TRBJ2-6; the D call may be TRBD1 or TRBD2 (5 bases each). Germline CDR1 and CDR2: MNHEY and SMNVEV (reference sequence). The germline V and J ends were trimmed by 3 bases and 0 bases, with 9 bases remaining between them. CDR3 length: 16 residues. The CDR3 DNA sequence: TGTGCCAGCAGTTTGCTAGGGACCTCTGGGGCCAACGTCCTGACTTTC. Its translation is CASSLLGTSGANVLTF.

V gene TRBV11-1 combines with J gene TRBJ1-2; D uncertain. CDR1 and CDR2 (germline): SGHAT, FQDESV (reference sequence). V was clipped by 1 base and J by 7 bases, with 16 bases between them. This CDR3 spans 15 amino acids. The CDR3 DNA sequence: TGTGCCAGCAGCTTAGAAAGGTCGACCTATGGTGGCTACACCTTC. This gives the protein CASSLERSTYGGYTF.

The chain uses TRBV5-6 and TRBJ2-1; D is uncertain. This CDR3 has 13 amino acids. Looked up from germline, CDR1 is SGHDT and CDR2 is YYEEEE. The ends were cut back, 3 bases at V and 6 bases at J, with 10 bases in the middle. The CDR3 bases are TGTGCCAGCAGCTCGTGGACGGGCAATGAGCAGTTCTTC. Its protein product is CASSSWTGNEQFF. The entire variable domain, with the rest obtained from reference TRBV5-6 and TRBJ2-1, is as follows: DAGVTQSPTHLIKTRGQQVTLRCSPKSGHDTVSWYQQALGQGPQFIFQYYEEEERQRGNFPDRFSGHQFPNYSSELNVNALLLGDSALYLCASSSWTGNEQFFGPGTRLTVL.

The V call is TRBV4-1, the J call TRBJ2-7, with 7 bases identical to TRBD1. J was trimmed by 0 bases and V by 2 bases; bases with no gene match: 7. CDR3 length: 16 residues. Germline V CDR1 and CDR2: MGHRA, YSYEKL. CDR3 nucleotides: TGCGCCAGCAGCCAACGGACAGGCGCCTTCTCCTACGAGCAGTACTTC. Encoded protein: CASSQRTGAFSYEQYF.

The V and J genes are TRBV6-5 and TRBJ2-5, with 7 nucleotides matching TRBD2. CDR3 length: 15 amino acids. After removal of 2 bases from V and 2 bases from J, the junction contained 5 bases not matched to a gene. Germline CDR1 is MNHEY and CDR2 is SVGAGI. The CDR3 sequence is CASSYGGGWQETQYF. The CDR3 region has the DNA TGTGCCAGCAGTTACGGGGGGGGATGGCAAGAGACCCAGTACTTC.

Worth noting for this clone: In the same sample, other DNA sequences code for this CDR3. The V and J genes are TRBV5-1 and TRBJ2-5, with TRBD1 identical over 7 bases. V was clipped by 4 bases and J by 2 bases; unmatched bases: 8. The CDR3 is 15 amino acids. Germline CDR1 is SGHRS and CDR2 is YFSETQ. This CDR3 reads CASSVQGQPQETQYF. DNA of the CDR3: TGCGCCAGCAGCGTGCAGGGACAGCCGCAAGAGACCCAGTACTTC.

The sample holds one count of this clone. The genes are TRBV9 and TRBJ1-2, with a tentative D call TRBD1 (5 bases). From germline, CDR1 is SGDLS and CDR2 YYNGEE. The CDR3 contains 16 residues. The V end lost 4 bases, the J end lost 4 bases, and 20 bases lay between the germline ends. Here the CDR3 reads CASSTESGEVVYGYTF. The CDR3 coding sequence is TGTGCCAGCAGCACAGAATCGGGGGAGGTCGTCTATGGCTACACCTTC.

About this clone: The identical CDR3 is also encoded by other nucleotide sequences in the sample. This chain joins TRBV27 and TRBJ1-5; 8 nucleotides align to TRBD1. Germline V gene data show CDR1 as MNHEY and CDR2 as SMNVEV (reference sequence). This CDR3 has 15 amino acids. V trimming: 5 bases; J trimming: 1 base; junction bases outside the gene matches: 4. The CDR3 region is CASSPGTGSNQPQHF. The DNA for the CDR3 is TGTGCCAGCAGTCCCGGGACAGGAAGCAATCAGCCCCAGCATTTT.

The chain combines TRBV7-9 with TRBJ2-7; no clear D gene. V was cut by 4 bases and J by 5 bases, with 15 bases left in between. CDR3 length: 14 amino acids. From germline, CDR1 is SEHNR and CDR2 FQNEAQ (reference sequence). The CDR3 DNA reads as TGTGCCAGCAGCTCCCCGGTTAAGCCGCACGAGCAGTACTTC. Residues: CASSSPVKPHEQYF.

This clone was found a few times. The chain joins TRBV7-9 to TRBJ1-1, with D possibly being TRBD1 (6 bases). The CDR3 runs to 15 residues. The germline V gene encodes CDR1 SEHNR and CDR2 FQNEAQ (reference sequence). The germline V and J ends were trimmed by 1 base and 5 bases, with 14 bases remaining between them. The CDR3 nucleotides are TGTGCCAGCAGCTTAGTTTTGTCAGGGGTGACTGAAGCTTTCTTT. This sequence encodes CASSLVLSGVTEAFF.

CDR3 bases: TGTGCCTGGAGGTCTGGGCTCCTGTACTTC. It yields the protein CAWRSGLLYF. The chain carries TRBV30 and TRBJ2-7; D ambiguous. Germline CDR1 GTSNPN, CDR2 SVGIG (reference sequence). V gave up 3 bases and J gave up 12 bases, with 12 bases separating them. The CDR3 sequence is 10 residues long.

The CDR3 DNA reads TGTGCCAGCAGTGAAGGAGACGAATGGGGCTACACCTTC. Protein product: CASSEGDEWGYTF. The chain is built from TRBV2 and TRBJ1-2, with D uncertain. Germline V lookup: CDR1 SNHLY, CDR2 FYNNEI. V dropped 1 base and J dropped 8 bases, with 11 bases sitting between them. CDR3 length: 13 residues.

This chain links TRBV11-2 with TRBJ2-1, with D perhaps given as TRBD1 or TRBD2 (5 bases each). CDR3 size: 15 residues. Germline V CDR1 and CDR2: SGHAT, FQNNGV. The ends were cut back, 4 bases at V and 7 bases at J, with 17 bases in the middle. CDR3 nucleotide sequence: TGTGCCAGCAGCTCCTCCCTCGGGGCAAAAAATGAGCAGTTCTTC. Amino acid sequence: CASSSSLGAKNEQFF.

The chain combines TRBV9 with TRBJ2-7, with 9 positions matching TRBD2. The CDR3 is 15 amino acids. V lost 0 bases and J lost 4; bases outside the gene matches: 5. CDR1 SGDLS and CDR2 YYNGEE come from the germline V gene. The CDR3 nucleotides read TGTGCCAGCAGCGTAGGTTCTAGCGGGGATTACGAGCAGTACTTC. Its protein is CASSVGSSGDYEQYF.

Here the CDR3 reads CASSQGWLGVSYGYTF. CDR3 in DNA: TGTGCCAGCAGCCAAGGCTGGCTGGGAGTGAGCTATGGCTACACCTTC. V gene TRBV14 combines with J gene TRBJ1-2; D unresolved. Trimming took off 1 base at V and 4 bases at J, with 16 bases between the two ends. CDR3 length equals 16 residues. Looked up from germline, CDR1 is SGHDN and CDR2 is FVKESK. The whole variable domain, filled in from reference TRBV14 and TRBJ1-2, reads EAGVTQFPSHSVIEKGQTVTLRCDPISGHDNLYWYRRVMGKEIKFLLHFVKESKQDESGMPNNRFLAERTGGTYSTLKVQPAELEDSGVYFCASSQGWLGVSYGYTFGSGTRLTVV.

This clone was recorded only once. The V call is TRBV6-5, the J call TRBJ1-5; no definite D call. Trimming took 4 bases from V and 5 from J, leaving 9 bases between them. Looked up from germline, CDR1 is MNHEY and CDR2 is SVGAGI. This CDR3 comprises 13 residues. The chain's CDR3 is CASSFEADQPQHF. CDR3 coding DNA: TGTGCCAGCAGTTTCGAGGCCGATCAGCCCCAGCATTTT.

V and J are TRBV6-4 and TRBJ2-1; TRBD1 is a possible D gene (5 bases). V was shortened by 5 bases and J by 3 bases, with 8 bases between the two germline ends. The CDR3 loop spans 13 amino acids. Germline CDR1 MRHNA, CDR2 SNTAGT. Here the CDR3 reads CASSTDSYNEQFF. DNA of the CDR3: TGTGCCAGCAGTACCGACAGCTACAATGAGCAGTTCTTC.

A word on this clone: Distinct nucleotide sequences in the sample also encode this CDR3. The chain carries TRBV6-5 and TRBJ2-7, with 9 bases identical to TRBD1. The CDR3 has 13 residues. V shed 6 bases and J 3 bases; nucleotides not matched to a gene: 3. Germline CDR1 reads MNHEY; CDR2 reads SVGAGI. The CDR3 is CASRPGQGYEQYF. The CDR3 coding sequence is TGTGCCAGCAGACCGGGACAGGGCTACGAGCAGTACTTC.

As DNA, the CDR3 is TGTGCAAGTCGCTTAGTGGTAAGAAACACCATATATTTT. Amino acids: CASRLVVRNTIYF. The V gene is TRBV12-2, the J gene TRBJ1-3. TRBV12-2 is annotated as a pseudogene. This CDR3 spans 13 amino acids.

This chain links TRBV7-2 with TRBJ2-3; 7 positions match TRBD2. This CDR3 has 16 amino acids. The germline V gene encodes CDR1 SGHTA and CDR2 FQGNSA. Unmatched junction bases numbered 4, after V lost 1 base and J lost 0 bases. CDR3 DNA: TGTGCCAGCAGCTTAGAGGGGACTATCAGCACAGATACGCAGTATTTT. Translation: CASSLEGTISTDTQYF.

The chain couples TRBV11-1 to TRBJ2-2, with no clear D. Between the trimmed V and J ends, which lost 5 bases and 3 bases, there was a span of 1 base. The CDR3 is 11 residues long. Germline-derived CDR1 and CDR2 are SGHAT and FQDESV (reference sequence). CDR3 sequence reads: CASSDTGELFF. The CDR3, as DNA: TGTGCCAGCAGCGACACCGGGGAGCTGTTTTTT.

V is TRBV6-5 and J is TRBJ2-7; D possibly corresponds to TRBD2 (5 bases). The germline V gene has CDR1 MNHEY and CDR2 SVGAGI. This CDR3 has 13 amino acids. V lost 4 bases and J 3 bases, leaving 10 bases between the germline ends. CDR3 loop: CASSSKDFYEQYF. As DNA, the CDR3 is TGTGCCAGCAGTTCAAAGGACTTCTACGAGCAGTACTTC.